A single sample gave rise to the 29 T cell receptor beta chains below, sequenced in a study of early T cells in non-severe SARS-CoV-2 infection. MiXCR, run by TCRdb on the 5' RACE reads, gives a single entry per CDR3 protein. The repertoire holds tens of thousands of distinct CDR3 sequences, with about 15% as singletons. Specimen: whole blood. The receptors were gathered from an adult who was a healthcare worker with PCR-confirmed SARS-CoV-2 infection or an uninfected control (not recorded which).

Only one count was recorded for this clonotype. This may stem from a read error, because a much larger clone lies one nucleotide away. The chain recombines TRBV7-2 with TRBJ2-3; D is uncertain. V was clipped by 0 bases and J by 9 bases, with 19 bases between them. The length of the CDR3 is 16 residues. Germline V CDR1 and CDR2: SGHTA, FQGNSA. CDR3 sequence reads: CASSLAHTLPPVTQYF. CDR3 in DNA: TGTGCCAGCAGCTTAGCGCACACCCTCCCCCCGGTGACGCAGTATTTT.

The chain links TRBV3-1 to TRBJ2-7, with D perhaps TRBD1 or TRBD2 (5 bases each). The CDR3 covers 12 residues. The V gene's germline CDR1 is LGHDT and CDR2 YNNKEL (reference sequence). Trimming left V 9 bases short and J 1 base short, with 10 bases between. CDR3: CARWDGSYEQYF. CDR3 sequence (DNA): TGTGCCAGATGGGACGGTTCCTACGAGCAGTACTTC.

V is TRBV18 and J is TRBJ2-3; TRBD2 agrees at 10 bases. Germline values: CDR1 KGHSH, CDR2 LQKENI. With 0 bases clipped from V and 2 bases from J, the junction kept 5 bases outside the gene matches. This CDR3 region has 17 residues. CDR3 nucleotides: TGTGCCAGCTCACCACCGGCTAGCGGGAGAACCACAGATACGCAGTATTTT. Translating it yields CASSPPASGRTTDTQYF.

The rearrangement links TRBV7-7 to TRBJ2-2; D call uncertain. The CDR3 is 14 amino acids. The V and J ends lost 2 bases and 5 bases respectively, with 9 bases between them. Germline V gives CDR1 SSHAT, CDR2 FNYEAQ (reference sequence). The CDR3 DNA reads as TGTGCCAGCAGCTTAAGAAGCGCAACCGGGGAGCTGTTTTTT. Translated: CASSLRSATGELFF.

This chain joins TRBV14 and TRBJ2-1; D unresolved. The V end was cut by 5 bases, the J end by 2 bases, with 4 bases between. The germline CDR1 and CDR2 sequences are SGHDN and FVKESK. The CDR3 length is 12 residues. For the CDR3, the DNA is TGTGCCAGCAGCAGCCCCTACAATGAGCAGTTCTTC. Translated: CASSSPYNEQFF.

In its sample, this clonotype was seen a few times. V usage is TRBV6-5 and J usage is TRBJ1-1; TRBD1 aligns across 7 bases. V lost 5 bases, J lost 4 bases, and 7 bases stayed unmatched. Germline V gives CDR1 MNHEY, CDR2 SVGAGI. The CDR3 is 14 residues long. Written as DNA, the CDR3 is TGTGCCAGCAGTATAGGACAGGCCATCACTGAAGCTTTCTTT. As protein: CASSIGQAITEAFF.

This clonotype was picked up a small number of times. The genes are TRBV6-5 and TRBJ2-3; the match to TRBD2 covers 10 bases. Trimming cost V 5 bases and J 6 bases; bases outside gene matches: 5. The CDR3 is 14 residues long. Germline V gene sequence: CDR1 MNHEY, CDR2 SVGAGI. CDR3 nucleotides: TGTGCCAGCAGTCACGGACTAGCGGACGATACGCAGTATTTT. It yields the protein CASSHGLADDTQYF.

This clonotype has only a few counts. CDR3 loop: CASSPSSDTQYF. CDR3 DNA sequence: TGTGCCAGCAGTCCTAGTTCAGATACGCAGTATTTT. The chain links TRBV3-1 to TRBJ2-3, with no clear D. The CDR3 runs to 12 residues. Germline loops: CDR1 LGHDT, CDR2 YNNKEL (reference sequence). V dropped 6 bases and J dropped 4 bases, with 8 bases sitting between them.

In its sample, this clonotype was seen many times. This chain connects TRBV28 to TRBJ1-2; D unclear. The CDR3 spans 14 residues. V lost 6 bases and J 7 bases, leaving 18 bases between the germline ends. CDR1 and CDR2 (germline): MDHEN, SYDVKM. The CDR3 DNA reads TGTGCCAGCAGGGGTCGTCGGGGATCCCCTGGCTACACCTTC. The encoded protein is CASRGRRGSPGYTF.

This clonotype was seen repeatedly, ten times or more. The chain has TRBV13 and TRBJ2-7; TRBD1 aligns across 11 bases. The V gene's germline CDR1 is PRHDT and CDR2 FYEKMQ (reference sequence). This CDR3 region has 16 residues. Unmatched junction bases numbered 10, after V lost 3 bases and J lost 6 bases. The CDR3 DNA reads TGTGCCAGCAGCTTCCAAAGGACAGGGGGCCTTCGCGAGCAGTACTTC. Residues: CASSFQRTGGLREQYF.

At least ten counts were recorded for this clonotype. The rearrangement uses TRBV19 and TRBJ1-2, with unresolved D. Deletions cut 5 bases from V and 4 bases from J, with 11 bases between. Germline CDR1 is LNHDA and CDR2 is SQIVND (reference sequence). The CDR3 runs 13 residues. The CDR3 loop reads CASSDGLLYGYTF. The CDR3 DNA is TGTGCCAGTAGTGACGGACTCCTCTATGGCTACACCTTC.

This clonotype appeared many times. V is TRBV7-9 and J is TRBJ2-1; 7 nucleotides line up with TRBD1. This CDR3 contains 13 residues. Germline-derived CDR1 and CDR2 are SEHNR and FQNEAQ (reference sequence). The trim removed 4 bases at V and 4 bases at J, leaving 1 base unmatched. The CDR3 sequence: CASSSTGYNEQFF. As DNA, the CDR3 is TGTGCCAGCAGCTCGACAGGGTACAATGAGCAGTTCTTC.

V gene TRBV28 combines with J gene TRBJ1-3; unclear D gene. Germline V gives CDR1 MDHEN, CDR2 SYDVKM. The CDR3 has 15 amino acids. Deletions cut 5 bases from V and 0 bases from J, with 11 bases between. The CDR3 DNA is TGTGCCAGCAGTACCCTAGGAAACTCTGGAAACACCATATATTTT. Its protein is CASSTLGNSGNTIYF.

The chain carries TRBV28 and TRBJ1-5; D uncertain. The germline V and J ends were trimmed by 7 bases and 6 bases, with 13 bases remaining between them. The germline gives CDR1 MDHEN, CDR2 SYDVKM. The CDR3 loop spans 13 amino acids. The CDR3 region has the DNA TGTGCCAGCATCCGGGCCCCCAGTCAGCCCCAGCATTTT. Protein product: CASIRAPSQPQHF.

In its sample, this clonotype was seen a few times. The J gene is TRBJ2-5, the V gene TRBV4-3, with D hard to call. Trimming took off 0 bases at V and 4 bases at J, with 6 bases between the two ends. There are 13 residues in the CDR3. Germline CDR1 LGHNA, CDR2 YSLEER. The CDR3: CASSQDQRETQYF. CDR3 DNA sequence: TGCGCCAGCAGCCAAGATCAGCGAGAGACCCAGTACTTC.

This rearrangement joins TRBV19 to TRBJ2-7; perhaps TRBD2 as D (6 bases). The V and J ends lost 6 bases and 3 bases respectively, with 12 bases between them. Germline CDR1 is LNHDA and CDR2 is SQIVND (reference sequence). The CDR3 has 13 amino acids. CDR3 in amino acids: CASREPTSYEQYF. CDR3 in DNA: TGTGCCAGTAGAGAACCGACTAGCTACGAGCAGTACTTC.

This clonotype was observed many times. This chain connects TRBV5-1 to TRBJ2-7, with 9 nucleotides matching TRBD2. Germline V gene data show CDR1 as SGHRS and CDR2 as YFSETQ. This CDR3 region has 15 residues. V was pared by 3 bases and J by 6 bases, with 10 bases of the junction left unmatched. CDR3 nucleotides: TGCGCCAGCAGCTACGGCGGCCTAGCGGGACCCGAGCAGTACTTC. Its protein product is CASSYGGLAGPEQYF. Using reference TRBV5-1 and TRBJ2-7 for the parts outside the CDR3, the full variable domain is KAGVTQTPRYLIKTRGQQVTLSCSPISGHRSVSWYQQTPGQGLQFLFEYFSETQRNKGNFPGRFSGRQFSNSRSEMNVSTLELGDSALYLCASSYGGLAGPEQYFGPGTRLTVT.

The chain couples TRBV5-1 to TRBJ2-1, with 8 bases aligning to TRBD2. Trimming cost V 4 bases and J 7 bases; bases outside gene matches: 7. The CDR3 has 14 amino acids. The V gene's germline CDR1 is SGHRS and CDR2 YFSETQ. Here the CDR3 DNA reads TGCGCCAGCAGCCCAATGGTAGCGGGGAATGAGCAGTTCTTC. Translating it yields CASSPMVAGNEQFF.

This clonotype appeared many times. V gene TRBV7-8 combines with J gene TRBJ2-7; D gene ambiguous. Germline V gene lookup returns CDR1 SGHVS and CDR2 FQNEAQ. This CDR3 is 14 amino acids long. V dropped 4 bases and J dropped 3 bases, with 13 bases sitting between them. The DNA of the CDR3 is TGTGCCAGCAGCTCCCAACCGGCGAACTACGAGCAGTACTTC. Translating gives CASSSQPANYEQYF. Combining the CDR3 with reference TRBV7-8 and TRBJ2-7 gives the whole variable domain GAGVSQSPRYKVAKRGQDVALRCDPISGHVSLFWYQQALGQGPEFLTYFQNEAQLDKSGLPSDRFFAERPEGSVSTLKIQRTQQEDSAVYLCASSSQPANYEQYFGPGTRLTVT.

The sample holds a few counts of this clonotype. The chain uses TRBV30 and TRBJ1-2; D is unclear. The CDR3 extends over 13 amino acids. CDR1 GTSNPN and CDR2 SVGIG come from the germline V gene (reference sequence). V lost 6 bases to trimming and J lost 6 bases, with 17 bases between them. The CDR3 sequence is CACQPEPGNGYTF. Here the CDR3 DNA reads TGTGCCTGCCAACCAGAACCGGGCAATGGCTACACCTTC.

This clonotype has a count of ten or more. The V and J genes are TRBV27 and TRBJ1-1; the D is unclear. The V end lost 6 bases, the J end lost 0 bases, and 8 bases lay between the germline ends. The CDR3 runs to 13 residues. Germline lookup yields CDR1 MNHEY and CDR2 SMNVEV (reference sequence). The CDR3: CASSFEMNTEAFF. Here the CDR3 DNA reads TGTGCCAGCAGCTTTGAGATGAACACTGAAGCTTTCTTT.

At least ten counts were recorded for this clonotype. The rearrangement links TRBV5-1 to TRBJ2-1; 9 positions agree with TRBD1. This CDR3 spans 15 amino acids. V dropped 8 bases and J dropped 7; count of bases not matched to a gene: 13. Germline CDR1 SGHRS, CDR2 YFSETQ. CDR3 protein: CASHLDRGYTNEQFF. The DNA of the CDR3 is TGCGCCAGTCATCTGGACAGGGGATATACAAATGAGCAGTTCTTC.

This clonotype appeared many times. J is TRBJ1-1 and V is TRBV25-1, with a tentative D call TRBD1 (5 bases). V was pared by 6 bases and J by 4 bases, with 12 bases between. The CDR3 has 13 residues. Germline CDR1 reads MGHDK; CDR2 reads SYGVNS. In DNA form, the CDR3 reads TGTGCCAGCAGGGGGCCCATAGGCACTGAAGCTTTCTTT. It yields the protein CASRGPIGTEAFF.

The chain carries TRBV18 and TRBJ2-1; TRBD2 matches 10 bases. Germline CDR1 and CDR2: KGHSH and LQKENI. The J segment lost 3 bases and the V segment lost 0 bases, leaving 2 bases of the junction unmatched. This CDR3 has 16 amino acids. The CDR3, as DNA: TGTGCCAGCTCACCACCGCTAGCGGGAGTCTACAATGAGCAGTTCTTC. This sequence encodes CASSPPLAGVYNEQFF. The full variable domain, completed using reference TRBV18 and TRBJ2-1, is NAGVMQNPRHLVRRRGQEARLRCSPMKGHSHVYWYRQLPEEGLKFMVYLQKENIIDESGMPKERFSAEFPKEGPSILRIQQVVRGDSAAYFCASSPPLAGVYNEQFFGPGTRLTVL.

V and J are TRBV27 and TRBJ1-5; 7 bases align to TRBD1. The CDR3 runs to 12 residues. The V segment lost 6 bases and the J segment 6 bases; nucleotides outside the gene matches: 2. The germline gives CDR1 MNHEY, CDR2 SMNVEV (reference sequence). In DNA, the CDR3 is TGTGCCAGCAGGCAGGGGGGTCAGCCCCAGCATTTT. It translates to CASRQGGQPQHF.

The chain carries TRBV28 and TRBJ2-3, with a possible D match to TRBD1 (5 bases). This CDR3 has 11 amino acids. Germline CDR1 is MDHEN and CDR2 is SYDVKM. The ends were cut back, 8 bases at V and 6 bases at J, with 9 bases in the middle. The CDR3 is CASPKGDTQYF. The CDR3 DNA sequence: TGTGCCAGCCCAAAGGGGGATACGCAGTATTTT.

In its sample, this clonotype was seen many times. The chain employs TRBV4-3 and TRBJ2-7; no clear D gene. This CDR3 has 15 residues. Trimming took off 0 bases at V and 1 base at J, with 10 bases between the two ends. Germline values: CDR1 LGHNA, CDR2 YSLEER. The CDR3: CASSQDRSGSYEQYF. The CDR3 DNA reads as TGCGCCAGCAGCCAAGATAGATCCGGTTCCTACGAGCAGTACTTC.

This clonotype has only a few counts. The chain carries TRBV5-1 and TRBJ2-1, with a weak D call TRBD2 (6 bases). Trimming stripped 4 bases from V and 10 bases from J, with 27 bases between. The CDR3 length is 17 residues. Germline CDR1 SGHRS, CDR2 YFSETQ. CDR3 loop: CASSPRGPGAVSFEQFF. The DNA of the CDR3 is TGCGCCAGCAGCCCGCGGGGCCCCGGGGCCGTCTCGTTCGAGCAGTTCTTC.

This clonotype was counted only a few times. This rearrangement joins TRBV20-1 to TRBJ1-2, with a tentative D call TRBD1 (6 bases). Germline CDR1 and CDR2: DFQATT and SNEGSKA (reference sequence). This CDR3 region has 14 residues. V was shortened by 3 bases and J by 4 bases, with 15 bases between the two germline ends. Here the CDR3 reads CSARTAGVTYGYTF. The CDR3 DNA reads as TGCAGTGCTAGGACGGCAGGGGTCACCTATGGCTACACCTTC.